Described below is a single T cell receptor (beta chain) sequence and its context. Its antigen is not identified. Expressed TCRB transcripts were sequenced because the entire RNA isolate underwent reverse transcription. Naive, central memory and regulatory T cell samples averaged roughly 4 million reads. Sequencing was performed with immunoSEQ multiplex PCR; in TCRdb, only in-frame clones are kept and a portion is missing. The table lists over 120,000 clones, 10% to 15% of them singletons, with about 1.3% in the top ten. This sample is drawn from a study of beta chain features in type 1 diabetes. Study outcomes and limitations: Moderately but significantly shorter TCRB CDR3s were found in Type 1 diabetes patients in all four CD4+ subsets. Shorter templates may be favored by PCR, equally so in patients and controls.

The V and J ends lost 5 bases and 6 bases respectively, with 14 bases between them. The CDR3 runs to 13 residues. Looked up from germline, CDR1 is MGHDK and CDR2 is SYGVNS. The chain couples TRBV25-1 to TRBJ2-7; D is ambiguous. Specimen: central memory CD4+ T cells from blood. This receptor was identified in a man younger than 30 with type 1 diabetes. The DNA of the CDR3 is TGTGCCAGCAGTAAGGTACAGATGGGCGAGCAGTACTTC. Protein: CASSKVQMGEQYF.